The 6 T cell receptor beta chains presented below share a single source sample, sequenced in a study of technical replicates of blood from a few donors. Produced via immunoSEQ multiplex PCR; TCRdb's table is partial and in-frame only. This sample has 74,000 or so clones, with 85% to 95% found just once. Sample: T cells isolated from PBMCs. Receptor source: a human donor in good health.

The V and J genes are TRBV6-1 and TRBJ1-3, with TRBD1 matching over 8 bases. Germline V gene data show CDR1 as MNHNS and CDR2 as SASEGT. CDR3 length: 13 amino acids. The CDR3 loop reads CAQSTGAGNTIYF. The CDR3 coding sequence is TGTGCACAATCGACAGGGGCTGGAAACACCATATATTTT.

The rearrangement joins TRBV27 to TRBJ2-2; TRBD2 matches 8 bases. CDR1 is MNHEY, CDR2 SMNVEV, per germline (reference sequence). The V and J ends lost 5 bases and 7 bases, in that order; junction bases with no gene match: 15. The CDR3 has 17 residues. This CDR3 reads CASSPRTSPRVGGELFF. The DNA of the CDR3 is TGTGCCAGCAGTCCCAGGACTAGCCCTCGTGTTGGCGGGGAGCTGTTTTTT.

The chain uses TRBV6-1 and TRBJ2-4; 7 bases are shared with TRBD1. This CDR3 contains 16 residues. The germline gives CDR1 MNHNS, CDR2 SASEGT. V shed 4 bases, J shed 0 bases, and the junction held 6 bases outside the gene matches. In DNA, the CDR3 is TGTGCCAGCAGTGCCACAGGGGCGCTAGCCAAAAACATTCAGTACTTC. Amino acid sequence: CASSATGALAKNIQYF.

V gene TRBV29-1 combines with J gene TRBJ1-2, with TRBD1 matching 9 bases. The CDR3 has 16 amino acids. V trimming: 6 bases; J trimming: 4 bases; junction bases outside the gene matches: 15. The V gene's germline CDR1 is SQVTM and CDR2 ANQGSEA. CDR3 region: CSVGGTGSPNGYGYTF. The CDR3 DNA reads as TGCAGCGTGGGAGGGACAGGGTCCCCGAACGGCTATGGCTACACCTTC.

The V gene is TRBV6-1, the J gene TRBJ2-1; no firm D call. CDR1 MNHNS and CDR2 SASEGT come from the germline V gene. V gave up 3 bases and J gave up 11 bases, with 26 bases separating them. The CDR3 contains 17 residues. The CDR3 region is CASSDRPPGNPTRKQFF. The CDR3 DNA reads as TGTGCCAGCAGTGATCGACCTCCAGGCAATCCCACCCGTAAGCAGTTCTTC.

The chain recombines TRBV7-9 with TRBJ2-3; D perhaps matches TRBD1 (6 bases). V lost 2 bases and J 6 bases, leaving 18 bases between the germline ends. Germline V gives CDR1 SEHNR, CDR2 FQNEAQ (reference sequence). There are 16 residues in the CDR3. Here the CDR3 DNA reads TGTGCCAGCAGCTTAAGTCCGGGACAAGGACGGGATACGCAGTATTTT. Protein sequence: CASSLSPGQGRDTQYF.